These T cell receptor beta chains were read from a single sample in a study of CD8 T cells in Susac syndrome. TCRdb re-called the immunoSEQ multiplex PCR reads with MiXCR, one entry per CDR3 protein. The data contain about 180,000 distinct CDR3 sequences, approximately 95% of them singletons. The sequenced material came from CD8+ T cells from PBMCs. The receptors shown here come from a human donor with multiple sclerosis. The conserved cysteine and the conserved F or W are not part of the CDR3 here. The order of the fields is V gene, J gene, CDR3 protein.

>TRBV20-1|TRBJ1-4
SARDGPFRSPLF
>TRBV7-3|TRBJ2-1
ASSLTLENEQF
>TRBV29-1|TRBJ2-5
SVVSETQY
>TRBV5-4|TRBJ1-2
AGGGENYGYT
>TRBV7-8|TRBJ2-7
ASSPTRNSYEQY
>TRBV3-1|TRBJ1-3
ASSLSSEGHSGNTIY
>TRBV18|TRBJ1-2
ASSRGRTYGYT
>TRBV14|TRBJ2-4
ASSQEAWGGTAKNIQY
>TRBV18|TRBJ1-2
ASSPPPWDRGDYGYT
>TRBV28|TRBJ1-2
ASSLFGLGQDDGYT
>TRBV20-1|TRBJ2-7
SARTSDGLEQY
>TRBV2|TRBJ2-3
ASPRASGRTDTQY
>TRBV29-1|TRBJ2-1
SARGGQGVDNEQF
>TRBV9|TRBJ2-1
ASSPRSGPSEQF
>TRBV3-1|TRBJ2-7
ASSQDGQGWSYEQY
>TRBV7-7|TRBJ2-7
ASSSLPGLEQY
>TRBV15|TRBJ1-1
ATSRDPGTQNTEAF
>TRBV13|TRBJ2-7
ASRRLRDYEQY
>TRBV11-2|TRBJ2-1
ASSLPDRHDHNEQF
>TRBV19|TRBJ1-5
ASHGLDGNQPQH
>TRBV2|TRBJ2-2
ASSEWSVAMGGELF
>TRBV20-1|TRBJ2-7
SASEDNYEQY